This T cell receptor beta chain stems from a study of T cell responses to AZD1222 COVID-19 vaccine (dated by TCRdb to 2020 to 2023). In the study overall: A total of 233 trial participants underwent TCR sequencing, of whom some 210 received two doses of AZD1222 and some 26 received two doses of the MenACWY control vaccine. Trial participants were enrolled into age subgroups of 18-55, 56-69 and 70-plus years, which contained 148, 28 and 57 TCR-sequenced participants, respectively. What the research found in general, with its limitations: In the small 56-69-year group, the increase in depth fell short of significance, most likely because of low power. Conclusions about previously exposed vaccinees were limited because only 5 or 6 AZD1222 recipients were SARS-CoV-2 seropositive at baseline. Spike-specific TCR breadth and depth rose significantly after two AZD1222 doses compared with day 0 and with MenACWY recipients. CD4 TCRs associated with the vaccine covered the entire spike protein, and the dominant responses were in regions 160-218 and 743-854. Epitopes outside the regions mutated in the B.1.351 and B.1.1.7 variants were reportedly recognized by nearly half of the unique spike-specific TCRs. Because no samples from the day 14 peak response were available, repertoires could be characterized only after the peak T cell response. Participants were mostly white British, with more females than males. The authors suggested clonal diversity may have been underestimated.

Per the publication, the time point label means: baseline before first vaccination. The treatment or condition label on this specimen signifies: meningococcal conjugate vaccine given as trial control. Samples from vaccinated people were obtained from the UK trials COV001 and COV002, which included a single-blind randomized controlled phase 2/3 trial of AZD1222 (ChAdOx1 nCoV-19) in healthy adults. Trial participant PBMC samples were collected at day 0 and day 28 after the second dose for TCRbeta chain sequencing. Reading the germline V gene (reference sequence) gives CDR1 LNHNV and CDR2 YYDKDF. V is clipped by 1 base and J by 5 bases, and the sequence between their germline boundaries is 9 bases long. The cysteine opens and the phenylalanine closes a CDR3 of 15 amino acids. Only the CDR3 portion is preserved as DNA: 45 bases, with reading frame beginning at the first base. The CDR3 regions of human TCRbeta chains were subjected to immunosequencing. In the authors' own workflow: TCRs in the repertoires were compared against a reference library of SARS-CoV-2-specific TCRs that had been generated with the MIRA antigen-specificity platform. Breadth was defined as the fraction of unique TCRs that were SARS-CoV-2-associated, and depth was defined as the fraction of total T cells that were SARS-CoV-2-associated. Using the MIRA data, each spike-specific TCR was mapped to the spike region that the TCR reacts to and placed in a CD4 or CD8 class. Log10-transformed breadth and depth values were compared by one-way ANOVA with Sidak's multiple comparisons tests. TCRdb's version of the immuneACCESS table is confined to in-frame rearrangements and falls short of the full clone set. An unresolved V gene accounts for under half of the shortfall where checked; the remainder is of unknown origin. Clone size and the V and J calls come from that table; the DNA yielded D and trimming. Present in this sample are about 100,000 clones, about 89% of which were seen just once. The top ten clonotypes cover 4% to 4.5% of the sample.

As to this clone: Its specific antigen is unknown. No qualities accompany the bases; no much larger clone lies one base away.

This specimen was peripheral blood, taken on day 0 of MenACWY control vaccination. This receptor was obtained from an adult in good health. The receptor chain draws on TRBV15 and TRBJ1-6; TRBD1 could be the D gene, as 5 bases match. The nucleotide sequence reads as follows: TGTGCCACCAGCAGAGGGCAGGGCGATAATTCACCCCTCCACTTT. This sequence encodes CATSRGQGDNSPLHF.